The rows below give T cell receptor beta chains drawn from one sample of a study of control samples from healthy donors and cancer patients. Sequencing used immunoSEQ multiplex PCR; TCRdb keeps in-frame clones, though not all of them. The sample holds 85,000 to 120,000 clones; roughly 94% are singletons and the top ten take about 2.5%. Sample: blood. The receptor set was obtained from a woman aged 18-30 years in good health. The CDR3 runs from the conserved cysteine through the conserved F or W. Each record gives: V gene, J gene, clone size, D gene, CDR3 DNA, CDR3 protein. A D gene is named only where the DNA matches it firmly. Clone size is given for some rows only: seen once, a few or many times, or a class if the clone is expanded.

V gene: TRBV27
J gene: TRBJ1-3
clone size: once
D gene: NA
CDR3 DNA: TGTGCCAGCAGTTTACTCCCAACCGGAAACACCATATATTTT
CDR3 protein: CASSLLPTGNTIYF

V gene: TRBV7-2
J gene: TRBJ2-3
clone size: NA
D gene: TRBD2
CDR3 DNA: TGTGCCAGCAGCGCGACTAGCGGGAGGGCCCTCAATACGCAGTATTTT
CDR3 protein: CASSATSGRALNTQYF

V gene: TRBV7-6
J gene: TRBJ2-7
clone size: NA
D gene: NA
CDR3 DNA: TGTGCCAGCAGCAACATCCGGACACCATCCTACGAGCAGTACTTC
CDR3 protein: CASSNIRTPSYEQYF

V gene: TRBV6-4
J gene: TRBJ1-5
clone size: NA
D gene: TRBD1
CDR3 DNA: TGTGCCAGCAGCCCAGGGGGTGGGGTCGGCAATCAGCCCCAGCATTTT
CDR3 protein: CASSPGGGVGNQPQHF

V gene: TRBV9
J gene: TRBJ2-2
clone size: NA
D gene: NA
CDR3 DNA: TGTGCCAGCAGCGTTAGCGGAGAGAACACCGGGGAGCTGTTTTTT
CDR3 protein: CASSVSGENTGELFF

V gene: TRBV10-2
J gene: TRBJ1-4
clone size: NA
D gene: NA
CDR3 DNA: TGCGCCAGCAGTAGAACAGAAAATGAAAAACTGTTTTTT
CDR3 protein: CASSRTENEKLFF

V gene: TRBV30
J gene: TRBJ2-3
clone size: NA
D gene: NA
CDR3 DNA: TGTGCCTGGATAACAGTCCCCTTGAAATCGAGCACAGATACGCAGTATTTT
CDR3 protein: CAWITVPLKSSTDTQYF

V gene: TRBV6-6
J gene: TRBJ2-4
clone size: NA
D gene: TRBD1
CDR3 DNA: TGTGCCAGCAGTCGGAGTTTACAGGGGGCATCAGACAAAAACATTCAGTACTTC
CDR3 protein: CASSRSLQGASDKNIQYF

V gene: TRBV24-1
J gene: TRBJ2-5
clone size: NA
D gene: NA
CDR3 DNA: TGTGCCACCAGTGATTTTCGACTGCCAGAGACCCAGTACTTC
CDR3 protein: CATSDFRLPETQYF

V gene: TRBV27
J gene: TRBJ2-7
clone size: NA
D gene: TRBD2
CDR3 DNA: TGTGCCAGCAGTCTCGAGGCTAGCGGCTCCTACGAGCAGTACTTC
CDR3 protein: CASSLEASGSYEQYF

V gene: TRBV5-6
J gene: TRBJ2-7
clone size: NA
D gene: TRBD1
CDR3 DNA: TGTGCCAGCAGCCCTTGGACAGGGGGCGACGAGCAGTACTTC
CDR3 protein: CASSPWTGGDEQYF

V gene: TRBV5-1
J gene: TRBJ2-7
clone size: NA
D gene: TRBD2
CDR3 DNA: TGCGCCAGCAGCACAACTGCGGGGGGAGTTAACTACGAGCAGTACTTC
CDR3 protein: CASSTTAGGVNYEQYF

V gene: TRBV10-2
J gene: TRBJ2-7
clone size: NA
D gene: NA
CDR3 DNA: TGCGCCAGCAGTGAACTAGAGAGGACCTACGAGCAGTACTTC
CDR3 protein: CASSELERTYEQYF

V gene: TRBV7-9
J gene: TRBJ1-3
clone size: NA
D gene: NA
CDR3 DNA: TGTGCCAGCAGCTTAGCGGTGGGGAACACCATATATTTT
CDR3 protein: CASSLAVGNTIYF

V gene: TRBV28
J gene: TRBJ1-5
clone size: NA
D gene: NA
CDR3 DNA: TGTGCCAGCAGGGACGGTAGCAATCAGCCCCAGCATTTT
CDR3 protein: CASRDGSNQPQHF

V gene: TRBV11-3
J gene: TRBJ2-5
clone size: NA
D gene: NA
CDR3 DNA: TGTGCCAGCAGCCTCTCGACCAAAGAGACCCAGTACTTC
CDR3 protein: CASSLSTKETQYF

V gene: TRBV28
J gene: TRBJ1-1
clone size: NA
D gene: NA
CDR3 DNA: TGTGCCAGCAGTTCCACACGGAAAAACACTGAAGCTTTCTTT
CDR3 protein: CASSSTRKNTEAFF

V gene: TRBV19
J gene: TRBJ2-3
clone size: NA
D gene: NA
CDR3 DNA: TGTGCCAGTAGTATTGGCTCGGTGCGAAATACGCAGTATTTT
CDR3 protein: CASSIGSVRNTQYF

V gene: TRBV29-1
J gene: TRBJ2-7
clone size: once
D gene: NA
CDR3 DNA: TGCAGCGTCGACCCTACCGGGCTATACTACGAGCAGTACTTC
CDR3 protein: CSVDPTGLYYEQYF

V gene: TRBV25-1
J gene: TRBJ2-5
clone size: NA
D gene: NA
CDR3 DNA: TGTGCCAGCAGTGCTGACGATTCACGGGAGACCCAGTACTTC
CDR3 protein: CASSADDSRETQYF

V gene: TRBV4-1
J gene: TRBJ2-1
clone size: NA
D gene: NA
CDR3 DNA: TGCGCCAGCAGCCAGCTCAGTCGGGGGTACAATGAGCAGTTCTTC
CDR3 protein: CASSQLSRGYNEQFF

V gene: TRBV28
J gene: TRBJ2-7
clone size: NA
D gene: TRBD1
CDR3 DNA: TGTGCCAGCAGAGACCACAGGGGGCTCTCCGAGCAGTACTTC
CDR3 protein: CASRDHRGLSEQYF

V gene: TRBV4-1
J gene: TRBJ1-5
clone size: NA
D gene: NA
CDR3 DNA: TGCGCCAGCCAGGGACGGAAGGCCCAGCATTTT
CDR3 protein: CASQGRKAQHF

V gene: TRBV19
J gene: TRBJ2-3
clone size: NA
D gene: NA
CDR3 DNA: TGTGCCAGTAGCCTTTGGACAGTCACTAGCACAGATACGCAGTATTTT
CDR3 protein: CASSLWTVTSTDTQYF

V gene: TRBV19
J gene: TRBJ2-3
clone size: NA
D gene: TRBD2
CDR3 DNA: TGTGCCAGTAGTATAGAACTAGCGGGTACAGATACGCAGTATTTT
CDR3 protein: CASSIELAGTDTQYF

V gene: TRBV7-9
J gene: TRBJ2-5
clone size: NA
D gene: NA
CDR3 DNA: TGTGCCAGCAGCAAACCCGGGAAGGCGGAGACCCAGTACTTC
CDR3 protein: CASSKPGKAETQYF

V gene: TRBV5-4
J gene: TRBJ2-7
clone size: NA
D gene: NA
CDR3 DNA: TGTGCCAGCAGCTTGGAACCCCTCCACGAGCAGTACTTC
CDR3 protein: CASSLEPLHEQYF

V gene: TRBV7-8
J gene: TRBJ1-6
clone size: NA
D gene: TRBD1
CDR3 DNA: TGTGCCAGCAGCTACCACAGGGGGAACAATTCACCCCTCCACTTT
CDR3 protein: CASSYHRGNNSPLHF

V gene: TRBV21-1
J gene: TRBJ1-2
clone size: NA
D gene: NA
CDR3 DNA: TGTGCCAGCAGTCGGGAGGGACTGTTTGATGGCTACACCTTC
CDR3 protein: CASSREGLFDGYTF

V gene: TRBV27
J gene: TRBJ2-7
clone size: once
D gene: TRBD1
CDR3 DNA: TGTGCCAGCAGCATGGGGGACAGGGGTCCCTACGAGCAGTACTTC
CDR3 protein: CASSMGDRGPYEQYF

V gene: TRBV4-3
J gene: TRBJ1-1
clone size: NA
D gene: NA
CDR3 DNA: TGCGCCAGCAGCCAAGCTCCGACAGGTACCACTGAAGCTTTCTTT
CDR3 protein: CASSQAPTGTTEAFF

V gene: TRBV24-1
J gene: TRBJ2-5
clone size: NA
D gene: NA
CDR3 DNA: TGTGCCACCTCCAGCGCTGGGGCCCCCCGAGAGACCCAGTACTTC
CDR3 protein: CATSSAGAPRETQYF

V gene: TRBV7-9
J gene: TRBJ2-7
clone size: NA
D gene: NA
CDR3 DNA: TGTGCCAGCAGATCCGGGTCTAGACCCTACGAGCAGTACTTC
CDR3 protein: CASRSGSRPYEQYF

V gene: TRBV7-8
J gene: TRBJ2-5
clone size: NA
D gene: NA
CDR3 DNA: TGTGCCAGCAGCTTAGAGTTACGATCGCAAGAGACCCAGTACTTC
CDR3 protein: CASSLELRSQETQYF

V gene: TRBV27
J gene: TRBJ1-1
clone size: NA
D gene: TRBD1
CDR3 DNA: TGTGCCAGCAGTTTATCTCGTAGGGGGCGCGGCACTGAAGCTTTCTTT
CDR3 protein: CASSLSRRGRGTEAFF

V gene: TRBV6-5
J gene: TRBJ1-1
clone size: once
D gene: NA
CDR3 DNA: TGTGCCAGCGGTAAAAGGGAGGCTGAAGCTTTCTTT
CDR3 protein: CASGKREAEAFF

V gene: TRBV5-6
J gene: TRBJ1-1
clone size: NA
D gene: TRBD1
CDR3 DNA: TGTGCCAGCAGCTTAGCACAGGGGCACGCTGAAGCTTTCTTT
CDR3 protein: CASSLAQGHAEAFF

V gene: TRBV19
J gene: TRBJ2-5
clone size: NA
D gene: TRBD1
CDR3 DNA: TGTGCCAGTAGTACCGGACAGGGGGGATTTGAGACCCAGTACTTC
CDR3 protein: CASSTGQGGFETQYF

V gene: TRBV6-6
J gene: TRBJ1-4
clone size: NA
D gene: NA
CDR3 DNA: TGTGCCAGCAGTCGCAAAGGGTTTAATGAAAAACTGTTTTTT
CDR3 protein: CASSRKGFNEKLFF

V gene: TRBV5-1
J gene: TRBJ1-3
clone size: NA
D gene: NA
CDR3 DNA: TGCGCCAGCAGCCTGGCGGGGGCAGGAGACACCATATATTTT
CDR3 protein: CASSLAGAGDTIYF

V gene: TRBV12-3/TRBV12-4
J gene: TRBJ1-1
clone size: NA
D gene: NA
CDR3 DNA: TGTGCCAGCAGTCGCCAGGCGAACACTGAAGCTTTCTTT
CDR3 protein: CASSRQANTEAFF

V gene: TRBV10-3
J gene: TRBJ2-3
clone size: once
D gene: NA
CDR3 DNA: TGTGCCATCAGTGGGGACAGCACAGATACGCAGTATTTT
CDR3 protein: CAISGDSTDTQYF

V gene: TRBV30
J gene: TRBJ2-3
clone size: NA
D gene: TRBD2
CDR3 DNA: TGTGCCTGGAGTACCCAAGCGGGAGGTGTAGATACGCAGTATTTT
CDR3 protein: CAWSTQAGGVDTQYF

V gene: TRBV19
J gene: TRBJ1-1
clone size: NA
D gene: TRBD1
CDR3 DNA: TGTGCCAGTAGTCCCCGGGACAGACAGAACACTGAAGCTTTCTTT
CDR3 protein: CASSPRDRQNTEAFF